Each of the 2 T cell receptor beta chains below was sequenced from the same sample in a study of blood T cells in healthy people across ages. Primed by a sample-barcoded 5' primer and a J-beta primer mix, a second PCR proceeded for roughly 7 to 11 cycles. TCRdb independently ran MiXCR on the 5' RACE reads; one entry per CDR3 protein. This table has 1 million or so distinct CDR3 sequences, 35% to 50% appearing once. Specimen: blood. These receptors were collected from an older woman in good health.

This clonotype was counted only a few times. The chain combines TRBV28 with TRBJ2-5; perhaps TRBD2 as D (6 bases). V lost 6 bases, J lost 5 bases, and 19 bases lay in between. The CDR3 is 15 amino acids. Looked up from germline, CDR1 is MDHEN and CDR2 is SYDVKM. Written as DNA, the CDR3 is TGTGCCAGCAGATCCGGGACCCCTGGGGGGGAGACCCAGTACTTC. Encoded protein: CASRSGTPGGETQYF.

The chain recombines TRBV6-1 with TRBJ2-1; no definite D call. This CDR3 region has 17 residues. Per the germline V gene, CDR1 is MNHNS and CDR2 is SASEGT. V dropped 5 bases and J dropped 2 bases, with 19 bases sitting between them. The CDR3 DNA sequence: TGTGCCAGCAGTCAAGACCATCCACGGGTGCCCTACAATGAGCAGTTCTTC. The encoded protein is CASSQDHPRVPYNEQFF.